The clone carrying this T cell receptor (beta chain) was picked up one time. Its target is not known. This sample stems from a study of T cell responses to AZD1222 COVID-19 vaccine. Whole-study findings and limits: In all cases, repertoires were sampled only after the peak T cell response. Possibly, clonal diversity was underestimated; donors were largely white British and included more females. Nearly half of spike-specific TCRs reportedly go after variant regions that carry no mutations.

Some clones are missing from TCRdb's copy, which holds only in-frame ones; the method was immunoSEQ multiplex PCR. In the table there are some 150,000 clones, approximately 90% of which are singletons. The CDR3 has 16 residues. The V gene lost 0 bases and the J gene lost 1 base, with 15 bases spanning the gap. Per the germline V gene, CDR1 is GTSNPN and CDR2 is SVGIG (reference sequence). The sequence derives from an adult in good health. The sequences come from peripheral blood, collected on day 0 of AZD1222 vaccination. V gene TRBV30 combines with J gene TRBJ1-1; maybe TRBD1 (6 bases). This CDR3 is CAWSVGGTFKNTEAFF. In DNA, the CDR3 is TGTGCCTGGAGTGTCGGGGGGACATTCAAGAACACTGAAGCTTTCTTT. The full variable domain, rest sourced from reference TRBV30 and TRBJ1-1, is SQTIHQWPATLVQPVGSPLSLECTVEGTSNPNLYWYRQAAGRGLQLLFYSVGIGQISSEVPQNLSASRPQDRQFILSSKKLLLSDSGFYLCAWSVGGTFKNTEAFFGQGTRLTVV.